The source of this T cell receptor (beta chain) is a study of blood T cell repertoires in COVID-19. Across the study: Material from acute and convalescent COVID-19 was sourced from the United States, Italy and Spain. T cells, B-cell-depleted T cells, or PBMCs provided the cDNA or gDNA that served as material.

Per the authors' pipeline: Counts of nucleated cells, estimated from reference gene primer amplification, were obtained. TCRdb's copy holds only in-frame clones and misses some; the assay was immunoSEQ multiplex PCR. V and J calls plus clone size are reproduced from that table; the DNA served to infer D and trimming. The table has roughly 160,000 clones, 70% to 90% seen once. Unmatched junction bases numbered 5, after V lost 7 bases and J lost 4 bases. Germline V gene sequence: CDR1 MNHEY, CDR2 SVGAGI. The CDR3 has 14 amino acids. This receptor was obtained from a man younger than 35 with acute or convalescent COVID-19. The rearrangement links TRBV6-5 to TRBJ2-7; 12 bases align to TRBD1. The sequenced sample consisted of peripheral blood. The CDR3: CASTKGQGAYEQYF. The DNA for the CDR3 is TGTGCCAGCACAAAGGGACAGGGGGCATACGAGCAGTACTTC.